A single sample gave rise to the 9 T cell receptor beta chains below, sequenced in a study of blood T cell repertoires in COVID-19. TCRdb keeps only in-frame clones here, not all; method: immunoSEQ multiplex PCR. The table lists tens of thousands of clones, about 86% of them singletons. Specimen: peripheral blood. The source of these receptors is an elderly man with acute or convalescent COVID-19.

The genes are TRBV27 and TRBJ1-5; 12 positions match TRBD1. This CDR3 is built from 15 residues. V lost 5 bases and J lost 7; bases outside the gene matches: 6. The V gene's germline CDR1 is MNHEY and CDR2 SMNVEV (reference sequence). The CDR3 here is CASSPGQGARQPQHF. The DNA for the CDR3 is TGTGCCAGCAGTCCGGGACAGGGGGCGCGGCAGCCCCAGCATTTT.

V and J are TRBV30 and TRBJ1-5; unclear D gene. Looked up from germline, CDR1 is GTSNPN and CDR2 is SVGIG (reference sequence). The CDR3 sequence is 15 residues long. Deletions cut 0 bases from V and 5 bases from J, with 14 bases between. The CDR3 loop is CAWSVYGGFYQPQHF. CDR3 nucleotides: TGTGCCTGGAGTGTTTATGGAGGGTTTTATCAGCCCCAGCATTTT.

The J gene is TRBJ2-5, the V gene TRBV5-1; TRBD1 might be the D (5 bases). Germline V gives CDR1 SGHRS, CDR2 YFSETQ. V was pared by 2 bases and J by 4 bases, with 9 bases between. The CDR3 is 13 amino acids. CDR3 nucleotide sequence: TGCGCCAGCAGCTTTGACAGACGAGAGACCCAGTACTTC. Protein: CASSFDRRETQYF.

This chain joins TRBV6-5 and TRBJ2-2; TRBD2 might be the D (5 bases). The V end was cut by 2 bases, the J end by 4 bases, with 11 bases between. CDR1 is MNHEY, CDR2 SVGAGI, per germline. This CDR3 is 15 amino acids long. The CDR3: CASSYEGMGTGELFF. DNA of the CDR3: TGTGCCAGCAGTTACGAGGGAATGGGCACCGGGGAGCTGTTTTTT.

The chain is built from TRBV19 and TRBJ1-3; 10 positions match TRBD1. CDR1 LNHDA and CDR2 SQIVND come from the germline V gene (reference sequence). CDR3 length: 17 residues. The junction had 11 bases not matched to a gene; V was cut back by 5 bases and J by 4 bases. CDR3 sequence: CASSAPGQGRAGNTIYF. The CDR3 DNA is TGTGCCAGTAGTGCTCCGGGACAGGGGAGAGCGGGAAACACCATATATTTT. The complete variable domain, with remaining parts taken from reference TRBV19 and TRBJ1-3, reads DGGITQSPKYLFRKEGQNVTLSCEQNLNHDAMYWYRQDPGQGLRLIYYSQIVNDFQKGDIAEGYSVSREKKESFPLTVTSAQKNPTAFYLCASSAPGQGRAGNTIYFGEGSWLTVV.

V and J are TRBV30 and TRBJ2-7; the D gene is possibly TRBD2 (5 bases). Looked up from germline, CDR1 is GTSNPN and CDR2 is SVGIG (reference sequence). V lost 2 bases, J lost 0 bases, and 14 bases lay in between. The CDR3 sequence is 15 residues long. CDR3 coding DNA: TGTGCCTGGAGTCCTAACTGGAGGCCCTCCTACGAGCAGTACTTC. Protein product: CAWSPNWRPSYEQYF.

This chain joins TRBV6-1 and TRBJ1-1, with D unresolved. Per the germline V gene, CDR1 is MNHNS and CDR2 is SASEGT. The V end lost 2 bases, the J end lost 5 bases, and 9 bases lay between the germline ends. This CDR3 has 13 amino acids. The CDR3 region has the DNA TGTGCCAGCAGTGAATCTGAGGAAACTGAAGCTTTCTTT. It specifies CASSESEETEAFF.

The table lists this clone with a count of one. Within the sample, other DNA sequences also encode this same CDR3. This chain connects TRBV6-5 to TRBJ2-3, with D perhaps matching TRBD1 (6 bases). The CDR3 contains 13 residues. The ends were cut back, 6 bases at V and 2 bases at J, with 9 bases in the middle. Germline V gives CDR1 MNHEY, CDR2 SVGAGI. The CDR3: CASSRGFTDTQYF. In DNA form, the CDR3 reads TGTGCCAGCAGCAGGGGATTCACAGATACGCAGTATTTT.

The chain employs TRBV19 and TRBJ2-7; TRBD2 is a possible D gene (6 bases). Looked up from germline, CDR1 is LNHDA and CDR2 is SQIVND (reference sequence). Trimming stripped 7 bases from V and 4 bases from J, with 20 bases between. The CDR3 length is 15 residues. The CDR3 spells CASTLKYGSIYEQYF. The CDR3 nucleotides are TGTGCCAGTACATTAAAATACGGGAGTATTTACGAGCAGTACTTC.